This T cell receptor (beta chain) was recovered during a study of cytomegalovirus exposure and HLA in healthy donors. Across the whole study: Researchers previously reported finding some 110 million unique TCR beta sequences from approximately 200 million T cells. Study conclusions and caveats: Among the sequence variants, a highly shared cluster was likely an artifact of sequencing.

This CDR3 has 16 amino acids. V was pared by 4 bases and J by 5 bases, with 21 bases between. CDR1 SGHRS and CDR2 YFSETQ come from the germline V gene. Regarding this clone: The antigen is undetermined.

PCR involved 60 Vbeta and 13 Jbeta primers. Repertoires were generated with immunoSEQ multiplex PCR, while TCRdb's copy carries only in-frame clones and drops some. The sample has 86,000 or so clones; about four fifths are singletons. The J gene is TRBJ1-1, the V gene TRBV5-1, with TRBD1 as a possible D gene (6 bases). The TCR was taken from a middle-aged woman in good health and CMV-seropositive. The sequenced sample was PBMCs. This CDR3 reads CASSPRQAGIGTEAFF. The DNA of the CDR3 is TGCGCCAGCAGCCCCCGACAGGCCGGAATTGGGACTGAAGCTTTCTTT.